One sample yielded the 2 T cell receptor beta chains listed below, sequenced in a study of early T cells in non-severe SARS-CoV-2 infection. TCRdb itself ran the 5' RACE reads through MiXCR, one entry per CDR3 protein. The data show about 77,000 distinct CDR3 sequences, with roughly an eighth seen just once and 15% to 17% held by the top ten. The material was whole blood, obtained at baseline. These receptors originate from an adult who was a healthcare worker with PCR-confirmed SARS-CoV-2 infection or an uninfected control (not recorded which). The donor label of this sample is uncertain.

In this sample, this clonotype turned up many times. This rearrangement joins TRBV30 to TRBJ2-7; no clear D. With 1 base removed from V and 0 bases from J, the gap between germline ends came to 13 bases. This CDR3 has 15 amino acids. Germline V gives CDR1 GTSNPN, CDR2 SVGIG (reference sequence). This CDR3 reads CAWSGLGISSYEQYF. The CDR3 region has the DNA TGTGCCTGGAGTGGTCTGGGGATAAGCTCCTACGAGCAGTACTTC.

This clonotype has just a few counts. The chain employs TRBV7-2 and TRBJ2-7, with 15 nucleotides matching TRBD2. There are 16 residues in the CDR3. The ends lost 6 bases at V and 2 bases at J; junction bases unmatched: 5. CDR1 and CDR2 (germline): SGHTA, FQGNSA. The CDR3 here is CASRRTSGRAPYEQYF. DNA for the CDR3: TGTGCCAGCAGGCGGACTAGCGGGAGGGCCCCCTACGAGCAGTACTTC.